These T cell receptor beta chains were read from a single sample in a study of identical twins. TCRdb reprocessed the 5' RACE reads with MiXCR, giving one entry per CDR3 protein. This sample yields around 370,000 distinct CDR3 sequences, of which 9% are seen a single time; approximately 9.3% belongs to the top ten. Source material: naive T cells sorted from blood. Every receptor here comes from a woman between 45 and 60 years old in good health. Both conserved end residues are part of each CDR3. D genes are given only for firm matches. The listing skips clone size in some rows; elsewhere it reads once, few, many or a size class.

TGTGCTACGCGAACCCCCGAAGATAGCGGGAGTGAGACCGGGGAGCTGTTTTTT	CATRTPEDSGSETGELFF	TRBJ2-2	TRBD2	NA	TRBV7-9	18
TGTGCCAGCGGCCGTCTGGATACGCAGTATTTT	CASGRLDTQYF	TRBJ2-3	NA	NA	TRBV6-2/TRBV6-3	11
TGTGCCAGCAGAGTCAGGGGGATGAACACTGAAGCTTTCTTT	CASRVRGMNTEAFF	TRBJ1-1	TRBD1	NA	TRBV27	14
TGTGCCAGCAGTGATAGCGGTGGGGGACAAGAGACCCAGTACTTC	CASSDSGGGQETQYF	TRBJ2-5	NA	few	TRBV6-5	15
TGTGCCAGCAGCGAGGGCGGCGGTCCCTACAATGAGCAGTTCTTC	CASSEGGGPYNEQFF	TRBJ2-1	NA	many	TRBV7-7	15
TGTGCCATCAGGATCGGACCCGGAGAGACCCAGTACTTC	CAIRIGPGETQYF	TRBJ2-5	NA	few	TRBV10-3	13
TGCGCCAGCAGCTTGCCAGGGGTCGGGGAGCTGTTTTTT	CASSLPGVGELFF	TRBJ2-2	NA	many	TRBV5-1	13
TGTGCCAGCAGTCCTACTAGCGGAGGGTACAATGAGCAGTTCTTC	CASSPTSGGYNEQFF	TRBJ2-1	TRBD2	many	TRBV12-3/TRBV12-4	15
TGTGCCAGCAGTGACGGTCTACAAGAAACCCAGTACTTC	CASSDGLQETQYF	TRBJ2-5	NA	NA	TRBV6-1	13
TGCGCCAGCAGCTTGGCTCTAACCCAGTACTTC	CASSLALTQYF	TRBJ2-5	NA	NA	TRBV5-1	11
TGCGCCAGCAGCTTGTATGCGATCGGAAAGAGCTCCTACAATGAGCAGTTCTTC	CASSLYAIGKSSYNEQFF	TRBJ2-1	NA	few	TRBV5-1	18
TGCAGACTAGGGGCCTGCACAGATACGCAGTATTTT	CRLGACTDTQYF	TRBJ2-3	NA	many	TRBV29-1	12
TGTGCCGGGGTGATCGGCCCCGACCCTCGAAACATTCAGTACTTC	CAGVIGPDPRNIQYF	TRBJ2-4	NA	few	TRBV6-1	15
TGTGCCAGCAGTAAGGATAGGGACATTGAGCAGTTCTTC	CASSKDRDIEQFF	TRBJ2-1	NA	NA	TRBV27	13
TGCAGCGTTGCCCTTCTAGGGAACACTGAAGCTTTCTTT	CSVALLGNTEAFF	TRBJ1-1	NA	NA	TRBV29-1	13
TGTGCCAGCAGCCAGCCTCCTAGCGGGAGTCGTAATGAGCAGTTCTTC	CASSQPPSGSRNEQFF	TRBJ2-1	TRBD2	many	TRBV3-1	16